These T cell receptor beta chains were read from a single sample in a study of blood T cell repertoires in COVID-19. The method was immunoSEQ multiplex PCR; TCRdb's version includes in-frame clones alone and lacks a portion of them. The sample holds fewer than 130,000 clones, 70% to 85% seen once. The sequencing input was peripheral blood. The source of these receptors is a man in his 70s with active or convalescent COVID-19. The CDR3 runs from the conserved cysteine through the conserved F or W. D genes are given only for firm matches. Expanded clones get a size class; other rows say once, few or many, or leave the size out.

cdr3_aa cdr3_nt v_call d_call j_call clone_size
CASSADSRSGNTIYF TGTGCCAGTAGTGCGGACAGTAGATCTGGAAACACCATATATTTT TRBV19 . TRBJ1-3 .
CASSRRTGGYGYTF TGTGCCAGCAGCAGACGGACAGGGGGCTATGGCTACACCTTC TRBV9 TRBD1 TRBJ1-2 .
CASSYDSQYEQYF TGTGCCAGCAGTTACGACAGCCAGTACGAGCAGTACTTC TRBV6-2/TRBV6-3 . TRBJ2-7 .
CASSTRTAYQPQHF TGTGCCAGTAGTACTAGGACAGCCTATCAGCCCCAGCATTTT TRBV19 . TRBJ1-5 .
CASGAGRTYEQYF TGCGCCAGCGGGGCAGGGAGGACCTACGAGCAGTACTTC TRBV5-1 . TRBJ2-7 .
CATSDQGAGGTDTQYF TGTGCCACCAGTGATCAGGGGGCAGGGGGCACAGATACGCAGTATTTT TRBV24-1 TRBD1 TRBJ2-3 once
CASSSQAYSSTNEKLFF TGTGCCAGCAGTAGCCAGGCCTACTCTTCAACTAATGAAAAACTGTTTTTT TRBV28 . TRBJ1-4 few
CASSPSRPRGTTEAFF TGTGCCAGCAGCCCCTCTCGACCCCGGGGGACCACTGAAGCTTTCTTT TRBV7-9 . TRBJ1-1 once
CASSLARGAYEQYF TGTGCCAGCAGCTTGGCCCGAGGAGCCTACGAGCAGTACTTC TRBV5-8 . TRBJ2-7 .
CASSPGPSTGANVLTF TGTGCCAGCTCACCAGGGCCTTCCACCGGGGCCAACGTCCTGACTTTC TRBV18 . TRBJ2-6 .